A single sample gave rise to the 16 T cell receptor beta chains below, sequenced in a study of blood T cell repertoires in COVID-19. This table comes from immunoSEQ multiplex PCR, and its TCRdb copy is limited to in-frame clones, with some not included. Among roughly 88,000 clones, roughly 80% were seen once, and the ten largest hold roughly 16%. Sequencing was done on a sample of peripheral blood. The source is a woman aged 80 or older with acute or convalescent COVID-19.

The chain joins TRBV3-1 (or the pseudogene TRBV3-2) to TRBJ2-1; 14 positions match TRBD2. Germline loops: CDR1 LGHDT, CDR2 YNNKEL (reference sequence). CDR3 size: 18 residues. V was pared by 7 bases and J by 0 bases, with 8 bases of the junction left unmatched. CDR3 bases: TGTGCCAGCACAAAGGGACTAGCGGGGGCGAGCTCCTACAATGAGCAGTTCTTC. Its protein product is CASTKGLAGASSYNEQFF.

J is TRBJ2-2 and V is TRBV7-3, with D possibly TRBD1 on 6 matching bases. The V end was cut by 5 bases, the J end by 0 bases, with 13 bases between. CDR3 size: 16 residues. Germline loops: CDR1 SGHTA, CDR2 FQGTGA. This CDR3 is CASSLTGFSNTGELFF. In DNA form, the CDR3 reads TGTGCCAGCAGCCTGACAGGTTTTTCGAACACCGGGGAGCTGTTTTTT. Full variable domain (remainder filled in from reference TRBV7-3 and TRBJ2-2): GAGVSQTPSNKVTEKGKYVELRCDPISGHTALYWYRQSLGQGPEFLIYFQGTGAADDSGLPNDRFFAVRPEGSVSTLKIQRTERGDSAVYLCASSLTGFSNTGELFFGEGSRLTVL.

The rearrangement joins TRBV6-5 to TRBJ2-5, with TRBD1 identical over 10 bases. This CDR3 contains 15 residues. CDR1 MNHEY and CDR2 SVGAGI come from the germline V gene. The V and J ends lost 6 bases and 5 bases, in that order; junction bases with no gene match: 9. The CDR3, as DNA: TGTGCCAGCAGCAGCCCGGGACAGGGGATTGAGACCCAGTACTTC. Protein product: CASSSPGQGIETQYF.

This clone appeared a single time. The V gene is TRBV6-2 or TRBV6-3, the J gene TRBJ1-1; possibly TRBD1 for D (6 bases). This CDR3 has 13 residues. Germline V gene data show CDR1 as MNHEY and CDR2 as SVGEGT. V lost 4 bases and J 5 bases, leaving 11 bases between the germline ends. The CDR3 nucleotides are TGTGCCAGCAGTTCCCAGGGGAAGACTGAAGCTTTCTTT. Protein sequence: CASSSQGKTEAFF.

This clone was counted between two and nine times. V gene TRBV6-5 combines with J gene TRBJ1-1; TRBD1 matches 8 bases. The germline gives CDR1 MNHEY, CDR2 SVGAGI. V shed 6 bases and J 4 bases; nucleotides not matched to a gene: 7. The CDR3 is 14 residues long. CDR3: CASRRQTGGTEAFF. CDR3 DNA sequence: TGTGCCAGCAGAAGGCAAACAGGGGGCACTGAAGCTTTCTTT.

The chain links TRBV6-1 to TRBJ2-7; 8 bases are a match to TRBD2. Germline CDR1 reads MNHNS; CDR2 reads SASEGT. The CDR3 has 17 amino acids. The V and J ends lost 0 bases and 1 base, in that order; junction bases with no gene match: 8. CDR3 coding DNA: TGTGCCAGCAGTGAAGCGCTGGACCAGCGGGGGTCCTACGAGCAGTACTTC. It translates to CASSEALDQRGSYEQYF.

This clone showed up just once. CDR3 DNA sequence: TGTGCCAGCAGCCCGGGACAGGGCAACTATGGCTACACCTTC. This translates into CASSPGQGNYGYTF. The chain recombines TRBV6-5 with TRBJ1-2, with 9 bases aligning to TRBD1. CDR3 length: 14 residues. The junction had 4 bases not matched to a gene; V was cut back by 6 bases and J by 2 bases. The germline CDR1 and CDR2 sequences are MNHEY and SVGAGI.

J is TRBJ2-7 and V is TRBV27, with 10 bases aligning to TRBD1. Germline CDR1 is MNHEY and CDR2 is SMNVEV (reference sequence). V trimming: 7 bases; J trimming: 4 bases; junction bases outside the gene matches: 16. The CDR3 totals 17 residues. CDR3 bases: TGTGCCAGCATCGCTAGGACAGGGGGGCCACGTCGTTACGAGCAGTACTTC. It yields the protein CASIARTGGPRRYEQYF.

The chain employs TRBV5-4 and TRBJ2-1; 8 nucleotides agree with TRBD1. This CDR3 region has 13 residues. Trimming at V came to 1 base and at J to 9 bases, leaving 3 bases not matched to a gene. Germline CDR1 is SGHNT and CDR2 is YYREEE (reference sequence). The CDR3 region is CASSLTGGTEQFF. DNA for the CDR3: TGTGCCAGCAGCTTGACAGGGGGAACTGAGCAGTTCTTC.

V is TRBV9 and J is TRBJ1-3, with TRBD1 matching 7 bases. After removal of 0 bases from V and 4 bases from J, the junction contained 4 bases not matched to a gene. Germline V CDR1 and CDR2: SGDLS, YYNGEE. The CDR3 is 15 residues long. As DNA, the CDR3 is TGTGCCAGCAGCGTAGTGGAGGGGGCGGGAAACACCATATATTTT. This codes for CASSVVEGAGNTIYF.

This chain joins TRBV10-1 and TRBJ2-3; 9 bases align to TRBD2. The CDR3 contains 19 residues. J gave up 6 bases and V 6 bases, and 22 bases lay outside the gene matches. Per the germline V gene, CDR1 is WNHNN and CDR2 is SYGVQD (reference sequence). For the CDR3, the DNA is TGCGCCAGCAGCGAGGGAGAAGGACTCAAAGCGGGGGGAAGCGATACGCAGTATTTT. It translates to CASSEGEGLKAGGSDTQYF.

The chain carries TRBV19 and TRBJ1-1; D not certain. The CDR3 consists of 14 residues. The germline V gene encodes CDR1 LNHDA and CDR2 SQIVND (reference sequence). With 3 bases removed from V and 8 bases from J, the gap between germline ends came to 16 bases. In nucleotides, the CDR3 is TGTGCCAGTAGTATTCCGAGGAGGGTTCGCGAAGCTTTCTTT. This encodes CASSIPRRVREAFF.

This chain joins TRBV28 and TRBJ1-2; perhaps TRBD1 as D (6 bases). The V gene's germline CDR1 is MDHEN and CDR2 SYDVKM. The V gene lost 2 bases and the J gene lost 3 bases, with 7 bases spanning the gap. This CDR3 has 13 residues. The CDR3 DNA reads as TGTGCCAGCAGTTTAGGGGGCCACTATGGCTACACCTTC. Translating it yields CASSLGGHYGYTF.

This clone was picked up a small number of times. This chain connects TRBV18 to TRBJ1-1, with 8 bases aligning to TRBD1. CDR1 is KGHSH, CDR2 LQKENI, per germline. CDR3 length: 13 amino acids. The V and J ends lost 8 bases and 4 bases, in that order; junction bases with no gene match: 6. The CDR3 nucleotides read TGTGCCAGCCGAACAGGGGGGGTCACTGAAGCTTTCTTT. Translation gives CASRTGGVTEAFF.

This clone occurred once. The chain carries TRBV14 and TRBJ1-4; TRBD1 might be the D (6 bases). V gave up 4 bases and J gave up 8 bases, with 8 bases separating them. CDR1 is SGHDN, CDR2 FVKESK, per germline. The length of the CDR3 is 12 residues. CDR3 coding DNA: TGTGCCAGCAGCCCGGGACAAGAAAAACTGTTTTTT. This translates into CASSPGQEKLFF.

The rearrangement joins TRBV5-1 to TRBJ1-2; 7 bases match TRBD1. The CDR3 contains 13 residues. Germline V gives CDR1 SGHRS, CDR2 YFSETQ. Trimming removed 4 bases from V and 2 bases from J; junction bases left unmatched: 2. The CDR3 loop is CASSQTGNYGYTF. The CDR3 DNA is TGCGCCAGCAGCCAGACAGGGAACTATGGCTACACCTTC.